The 21 T cell receptor beta chains below were found in one sample sequenced in a study of blood T cell repertoires in COVID-19. Method: immunoSEQ multiplex PCR; TCRdb's copy keeps in-frame clones and lacks some. The profile shows approximately 200,000 clones, approximately 81% of them singletons. Source material: PBMCs or T cells enriched from blood (not recorded which). Receptor source: a man between 35 and 55 years old who had recovered from COVID-19.

The chain is built from TRBV5-1 and TRBJ2-1; 7 nucleotides agree with TRBD1. Germline CDR1 SGHRS, CDR2 YFSETQ. The J segment lost 10 bases and the V segment lost 3 bases, leaving 10 bases of the junction unmatched. The CDR3 loop spans 14 amino acids. CDR3 protein: CASSYGQALGEQFF. Written as DNA, the CDR3 is TGCGCCAGCAGCTATGGACAGGCCTTGGGAGAGCAGTTCTTC.

This chain uses TRBV9 with TRBJ2-3; TRBD1 agrees at 11 bases. Germline-derived CDR1 and CDR2 are SGDLS and YYNGEE. V shed 4 bases and J 4 bases; nucleotides not matched to a gene: 14. The CDR3 runs 18 residues. CDR3 amino acids: CASSRRPNGQGASDTQYF. CDR3 in DNA: TGTGCCAGCAGCCGACGCCCCAATGGACAGGGGGCATCAGATACGCAGTATTTT.

This clone was observed a single time. The V gene is TRBV27, the J gene TRBJ2-1; a weak D match, TRBD2 (5 bases). The CDR3 runs 16 residues. V was shortened by 9 bases and J by 0 bases, with 18 bases between the two germline ends. Per germline, CDR1 MNHEY and CDR2 SMNVEV (reference sequence). The CDR3 DNA is TGTGCCAGTTGCGGGTGGGAATCGAGCTCCTACAATGAGCAGTTCTTC. This gives the protein CASCGWESSSYNEQFF.

This clone was counted a few times. The chain carries TRBV4-3 and TRBJ2-1; 7 bases map to TRBD1. Germline V CDR1 and CDR2: LGHNA, YSLEER. Germline trimming cut 0 bases from V and 5 bases from J; bases unmatched to any gene: 22. The length of the CDR3 is 21 residues. The CDR3 spells CASSQDTPWPRQGNENNEQFF. The CDR3 DNA reads TGCGCCAGCAGCCAAGATACCCCCTGGCCTCGACAGGGCAACGAGAACAATGAGCAGTTCTTC.

The chain combines TRBV6-5 with TRBJ2-7, with 12 bases lining up with TRBD2. With V trimmed by 8 bases and J by 0 bases, 5 bases remained unmatched. Germline CDR1 MNHEY, CDR2 SVGAGI. This CDR3 spans 15 amino acids. Here the CDR3 reads CASPRTSGTSYEQYF. CDR3 DNA sequence: TGTGCCAGCCCGAGGACTAGCGGGACCTCCTACGAGCAGTACTTC.

The CDR3 loop is CASSLDADSPLHF. CDR3 sequence (DNA): TGCGCCAGCAGCTTGGACGCGGATTCACCCCTCCACTTT. V is TRBV5-1 and J is TRBJ1-6; unclear D gene. V was trimmed by 0 bases and J by 8 bases, leaving 6 bases between them. The CDR3 consists of 13 residues. Germline CDR1 SGHRS, CDR2 YFSETQ.

The CDR3 loop is CASSPLTPGQRLGGYEQYF. The CDR3 DNA reads TGTGCCAGCAGTCCCCTGACTCCGGGACAGAGACTCGGGGGTTACGAGCAGTACTTC. The chain recombines TRBV2 with TRBJ2-7; weak D call: TRBD1 (7 bases). V gave up 5 bases and J gave up 4 bases, with 30 bases separating them. Germline assignment: CDR1 SNHLY and CDR2 FYNNEI. CDR3 length: 19 residues.

This clone was detected a few times. This chain joins TRBV4-3 and TRBJ2-7; 11 bases map to TRBD1. CDR3 length: 16 residues. The germline V gene has CDR1 LGHNA and CDR2 YSLEER. V dropped 0 bases and J dropped 8; count of bases not matched to a gene: 9. For the CDR3, the DNA is TGCGCCAGCAGCCAAGATCCGGAGGGACAGGGGGATAAGCAGTACTTC. This sequence encodes CASSQDPEGQGDKQYF.

This rearrangement joins TRBV5-1 to TRBJ1-1; D is perhaps TRBD1 (6 bases). V gave up 0 bases and J gave up 3 bases, with 9 bases separating them. Germline assignment: CDR1 SGHRS and CDR2 YFSETQ. The CDR3 spans 14 residues. CDR3 loop: CASSLDQGHTEAFF. In DNA form, the CDR3 reads TGCGCCAGCAGCTTGGATCAGGGGCACACTGAAGCTTTCTTT.

The chain uses TRBV13 and TRBJ2-3; TRBD2 aligns across 9 bases. The junction had 6 bases not matched to a gene; V was cut back by 1 base and J by 4 bases. CDR1 and CDR2 (germline): PRHDT, FYEKMQ (reference sequence). The CDR3 is made up of 16 amino acids. For the CDR3, the DNA is TGTGCCAGCAGCTTAGTTGCGGGAGGGCCAGCAGATACGCAGTATTTT. Translated: CASSLVAGGPADTQYF.

This clone has just one count. In DNA, the CDR3 is TGTGCCAGTAGTATACGCGGGCCTATCGGTGAGCAGTTCTTC. This codes for CASSIRGPIGEQFF. This chain links TRBV19 with TRBJ2-1; TRBD2 is a possible D gene (5 bases). This CDR3 contains 14 residues. The ends were cut back, 2 bases at V and 9 bases at J, with 14 bases in the middle. CDR1 LNHDA and CDR2 SQIVND come from the germline V gene (reference sequence). The complete variable domain, with remaining parts taken from reference TRBV19 and TRBJ2-1, reads DGGITQSPKYLFRKEGQNVTLSCEQNLNHDAMYWYRQDPGQGLRLIYYSQIVNDFQKGDIAEGYSVSREKKESFPLTVTSAQKNPTAFYLCASSIRGPIGEQFFGPGTRLTVL.

The chain couples TRBV5-5 to TRBJ1-5; D unclear. The V and J ends lost 0 bases and 7 bases respectively, with 11 bases between them. The CDR3 runs 14 residues. Germline lookup yields CDR1 SGHKS and CDR2 YYEKEE (reference sequence). CDR3 residues: CASSLAASRQPQHF. DNA of the CDR3: TGTGCCAGCAGCTTGGCGGCTTCGAGGCAGCCCCAGCATTTT.

The V and J genes are TRBV3-1 (or the pseudogene TRBV3-2) and TRBJ2-7; unclear D gene. Germline V CDR1 and CDR2: LGHDT, YNNKEL (reference sequence). The ends were cut back, 5 bases at V and 3 bases at J, with 14 bases in the middle. This CDR3 is built from 14 residues. CDR3 sequence reads: CASSTQYYNYEQYF. CDR3 DNA: TGTGCCAGCAGCACCCAGTATTACAACTACGAGCAGTACTTC.

This chain links TRBV7-2 with TRBJ2-2; the match to TRBD2 covers 11 bases. Germline V gene data show CDR1 as SGHTA and CDR2 as FQGNSA. The CDR3 spans 16 residues. J gave up 9 bases and V 2 bases, and 8 bases lay outside the gene matches. CDR3: CASSLIAGGGRRELFF. The CDR3 DNA reads as TGTGCCAGCAGCTTAATAGCGGGAGGGGGCCGGAGGGAGCTGTTTTTT.

The chain has TRBV6-2 or TRBV6-3 and TRBJ1-2, with D perhaps TRBD1 (5 bases). The V and J ends lost 5 bases and 8 bases respectively, with 12 bases between them. Germline V lookup: CDR1 MNHEY, CDR2 SVGEGT. The CDR3 is 12 residues long. CDR3 region: CASSGDSWGYTF. Written as DNA, the CDR3 is TGTGCCAGCAGTGGGGACTCCTGGGGCTACACCTTC.

This chain connects TRBV19 to TRBJ2-5; 9 nucleotides match TRBD1. Per germline, CDR1 LNHDA and CDR2 SQIVND (reference sequence). The trim removed 4 bases at V and 2 bases at J, leaving 5 bases unmatched. The CDR3 is 15 amino acids. The CDR3 reads CASSTGQGSQETQYF. Here the CDR3 DNA reads TGTGCCAGTAGTACCGGACAGGGGTCACAAGAGACCCAGTACTTC.

The rearrangement uses TRBV30 and TRBJ2-3, with D unclear. V dropped 2 bases and J dropped 7 bases, with 16 bases sitting between them. This CDR3 is built from 14 residues. Per the germline V gene, CDR1 is GTSNPN and CDR2 is SVGIG (reference sequence). CDR3 in DNA: TGTGCCTGGAGTCCCGGCGGTGGTGGAAATACGCAGTATTTT. It is translated as CAWSPGGGGNTQYF.

The V call is TRBV2, the J call TRBJ2-5; maybe TRBD2 (7 bases). Trimming removed 4 bases from V and 1 base from J, with 13 bases in between. CDR3 length equals 15 residues. Germline V gene data show CDR1 as SNHLY and CDR2 as FYNNEI. CDR3 nucleotides: TGTGCCAGCAGTGCTCCAGGGGAGGGCCAAGAGACCCAGTACTTC. This gives the protein CASSAPGEGQETQYF.

The V and J genes are TRBV7-2 and TRBJ2-1, with 7 bases lining up with TRBD1. CDR3 length: 13 residues. J was trimmed by 7 bases and V by 5 bases; bases with no gene match: 5. Germline loops: CDR1 SGHTA, CDR2 FQGNSA. The CDR3 nucleotides are TGTGCCAGCAGCGCCTACAGGGGTAATGAGCAGTTCTTC. Protein: CASSAYRGNEQFF. Full variable domain (rest looked up from reference TRBV7-2 and TRBJ2-1): GAGVSQSPSNKVTEKGKDVELRCDPISGHTALYWYRQSLGQGLEFLIYFQGNSAPDKSGLPSDRFSAERTGGSVSTLTIQRTQQEDSAVYLCASSAYRGNEQFFGPGTRLTVL.

The chain joins TRBV15 to TRBJ1-2, with D unclear. V lost 0 bases to trimming and J lost 8 bases, with 13 bases between them. The V gene's germline CDR1 is LNHNV and CDR2 YYDKDF (reference sequence). This CDR3 has 14 amino acids. CDR3 loop: CATSRDLGGSGYTF. CDR3 in DNA: TGTGCCACCAGCAGAGATCTAGGAGGGAGCGGCTACACCTTC.

V and J are TRBV7-9 and TRBJ1-4; 7 positions agree with TRBD1. Germline-derived CDR1 and CDR2 are SEHNR and FQNEAQ (reference sequence). This CDR3 is 14 amino acids long. The V and J ends lost 5 bases and 4 bases, in that order; junction bases with no gene match: 4. CDR3 loop: CASSPGQNNEKLFF. The CDR3 DNA reads TGTGCCAGCAGCCCGGGACAGAATAATGAAAAACTGTTTTTT.